This T cell receptor beta chain appears in the sequencing data of a study of T cell responses to AZD1222 COVID-19 vaccine. V lost 8 bases and J 4 bases, leaving 19 bases between the germline ends. The CDR3 is 15 residues long. Germline CDR1 MDHEN, CDR2 SYDVKM. Study-level findings and limits: There were mostly white British donors and more females than males, and clonal diversity was possibly underestimated. Just a handful of AZD1222 recipients were seropositive at baseline. Nearly half of spike-specific TCRs reportedly target variant regions that are unmutated in the B.1.351 and B.1.1.7 variants. Spike-specific TCR breadth and depth rose after two AZD1222 doses.

Produced via immunoSEQ multiplex PCR; TCRdb's table is partial and in-frame only. The sample records roughly 190,000 clones, roughly 90% being singletons. Comment on this clone: The antigen remains unidentified.

This sequence was found in an adult who received the AZD1222 COVID-19 vaccine. Sample: peripheral blood, taken 28 days after the second AZD1222 dose. The chain has TRBV28 and TRBJ2-3, with D unclear. As DNA, the CDR3 is TGTGCCAGCGGCGGCGCTCCCCTTGGGGCAGATACGCAGTATTTT. Protein sequence: CASGGAPLGADTQYF.